This T cell receptor beta chain was sequenced for a study of cytomegalovirus exposure and HLA in healthy donors. Whole-study findings and limits: Associated with HLA alleles at 0.05 false discovery rate in a later analysis were fewer than 20,000 TCR beta sequences. A classifier reportedly called cytomegalovirus status with high sensitivity and specificity.

PCR employed 60 Vbeta and 13 Jbeta primers. Here immunoSEQ multiplex PCR was the method, and the copy in TCRdb shows in-frame clones only, minus some. In the table there are 200,000 to 250,000 clones, 70% to 80% of which are singletons. With respect to this clone: The antigen is unknown.

Germline V gene lookup returns CDR1 LGHNA and CDR2 YNFKEQ. This CDR3 is 15 amino acids long. With 1 base clipped from V and 2 bases from J, the junction kept 5 bases outside the gene matches. The sample comprised PBMCs. The V gene is TRBV4-2, the J gene TRBJ2-7, with 7 nucleotides matching TRBD2. The clonotype originates from a woman in her twenties or thirties in good health and CMV-seronegative. Here the CDR3 reads CASSQASGVPYEQYF. CDR3 sequence (DNA): TGTGCCAGCAGCCAAGCTAGCGGCGTCCCCTACGAGCAGTACTTC.